This T cell receptor (beta chain) was captured in a study of T cell changes during pregnancy in multiple sclerosis. The repertoire was sequenced with immunoSEQ multiplex PCR; TCRdb's copy has only in-frame clones and lacks some. In the table there are about 39,000 clones, about 90% of which are singletons. With 7 bases removed from V and 2 bases from J, the gap between germline ends came to 13 bases. Germline V CDR1 and CDR2: SGHRS, YFSETQ. The CDR3 consists of 13 residues. The chain couples TRBV5-1 to TRBJ2-7, with D unresolved. The clonotype comes from a female donor with multiple sclerosis, enrolled in a pregnancy study. This specimen was CD8+ T cells from peripheral blood mononuclear cells, taken before pregnancy. The CDR3, as DNA: TGCGCCAGCGCCGGGTCCCCGACCTACGAGCAGTACTTC. Protein: CASAGSPTYEQYF.